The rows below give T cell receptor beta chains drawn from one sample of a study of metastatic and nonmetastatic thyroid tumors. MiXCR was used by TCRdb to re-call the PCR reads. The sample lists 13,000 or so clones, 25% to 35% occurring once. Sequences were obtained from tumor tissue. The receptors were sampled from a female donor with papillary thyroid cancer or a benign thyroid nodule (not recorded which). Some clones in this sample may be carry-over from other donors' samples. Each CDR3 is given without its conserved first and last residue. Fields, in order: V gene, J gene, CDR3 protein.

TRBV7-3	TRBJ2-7	ASSLLGQGHEQY
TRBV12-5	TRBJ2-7	ASGLGLSYEQY
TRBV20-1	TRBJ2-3	SARGTGAGRTQY
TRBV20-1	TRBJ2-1	SARDFNTYNEQF
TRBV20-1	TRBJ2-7	SARRLAGYEQY
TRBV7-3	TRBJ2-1	ASSLDRGPYNEQF
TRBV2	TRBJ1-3	ASQATIGNTIY
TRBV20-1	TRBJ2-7	SARPLAGEVYEQY
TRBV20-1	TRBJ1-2	SAREGPQGRFHGYT
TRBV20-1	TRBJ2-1	SARGLAGGLGRNEQF
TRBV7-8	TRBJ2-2	ASSFGGTESYTGELF
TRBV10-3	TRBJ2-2	AIGDSANTGELF
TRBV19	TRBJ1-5	ARNAGTMGQPQH
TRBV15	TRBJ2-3	ATSREGGSTDTQY
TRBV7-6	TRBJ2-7	ASSNTWKEQY
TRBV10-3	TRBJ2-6	AISQGQGELGANVLT
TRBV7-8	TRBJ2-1	ASIFGRAHGNEQF
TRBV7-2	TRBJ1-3	ASSLTYLRGSSGNTIY
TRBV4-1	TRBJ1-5	ASSPNLQKPQH
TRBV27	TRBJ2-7	ASRKGGKVYEQY
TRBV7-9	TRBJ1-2	ASSPTGAFNGYT
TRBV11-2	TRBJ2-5	ASSLTKTGGSETQY
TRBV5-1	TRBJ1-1	ASSLTGTGSEFGVEAF
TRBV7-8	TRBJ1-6	ASSLLGADNSPLH
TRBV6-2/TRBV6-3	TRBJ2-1	ASSRLAGGFEQF
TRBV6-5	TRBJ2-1	ASSYRTWGKHEQF
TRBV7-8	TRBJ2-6	ASSLVTGGFSGANVLT
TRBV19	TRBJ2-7	ASGRLSSYEQY
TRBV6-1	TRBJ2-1	ASSEISAGSNEQF
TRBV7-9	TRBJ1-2	ASSLASKNYGYT
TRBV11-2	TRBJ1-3	ASSLGQRNTIY
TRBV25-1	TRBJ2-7	ASSETGAHEQY
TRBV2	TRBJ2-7	ASRADGSISEQY
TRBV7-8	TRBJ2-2	ASTYRGTGELF
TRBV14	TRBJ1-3	ASSQDLPGSGNTIY
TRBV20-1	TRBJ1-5	SAQGAYNQPQH
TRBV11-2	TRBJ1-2	ASSVDRSRGYGYT
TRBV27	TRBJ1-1	ASSSSATYTEAF
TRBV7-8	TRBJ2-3	ASSLALRAADTQY
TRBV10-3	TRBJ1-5	AIRGTGGNQPQH
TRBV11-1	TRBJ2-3	ASSVLSGWPRDTQY
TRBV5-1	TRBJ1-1	ASSGSAVADTEAF
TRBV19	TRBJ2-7	ASSIAGGRREQY
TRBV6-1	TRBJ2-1	ASSEAKGLAPYNEQF
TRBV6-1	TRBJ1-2	ASTDREGKGYT
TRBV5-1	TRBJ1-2	ASSGTFYGYT
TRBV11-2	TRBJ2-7	ASSLGLWAKRSYEQY
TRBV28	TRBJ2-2	ASSPSTSGRVTGELF
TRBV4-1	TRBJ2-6	ASSQGIGTSGRSGANVLT
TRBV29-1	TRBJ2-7	SVEDFSGGPGVGQY
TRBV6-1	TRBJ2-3	ASSSRTKVLDTQY
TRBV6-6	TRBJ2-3	ASSYGSGYTDTQY
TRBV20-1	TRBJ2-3	SASDTQY
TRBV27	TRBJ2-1	ASSFSTSSNEQF